Below are 30 T cell receptor beta chains sequenced from a single sample in a study of cytomegalovirus exposure and HLA in healthy donors. Sequencing used immunoSEQ multiplex PCR; TCRdb keeps in-frame clones, though not all of them. The table lists some 240,000 clones, approximately 82% of them singletons. The sample comprised PBMCs. These receptors were taken from a woman younger than 35 in good health and CMV-seronegative.

The chain joins TRBV5-1 to TRBJ2-1; maybe TRBD1 (6 bases). The CDR3 consists of 13 residues. Germline loops: CDR1 SGHRS, CDR2 YFSETQ. Trimming left V 4 bases short and J 12 bases short, with 17 bases between. Here the CDR3 reads CASSRDTPTGQFF. The CDR3 coding sequence is TGCGCCAGCAGCAGGGACACCCCTACCGGGCAGTTCTTC.

This chain uses TRBV15 with TRBJ2-5; 12 bases are shared with TRBD1. Per germline, CDR1 LNHNV and CDR2 YYDKDF (reference sequence). The CDR3 totals 16 residues. V lost 5 bases, J lost 4 bases, and 8 bases stayed unmatched. CDR3 protein: CATSSWGTGGLETQYF. CDR3 bases: TGTGCCACCAGCTCCTGGGGGACAGGGGGCCTAGAGACCCAGTACTTC. The full variable domain, its missing parts supplied by reference TRBV15 and TRBJ2-5, is DAMVIQNPRYQVTQFGKPVTLSCSQTLNHNVMYWYQQKSSQAPKLLFHYYDKDFNNEADTPDNFQSRRPNTSFCFLDIRSPGLGDTAMYLCATSSWGTGGLETQYFGPGTRLLVL.

In DNA, the CDR3 is TGTGCCTGGAGACAGGGAGCTGGGGCCAACGTCCTGACTTTC. This encodes CAWRQGAGANVLTF. The chain joins TRBV30 to TRBJ2-6, with D possibly matching TRBD1 (6 bases). V dropped 3 bases and J dropped 2 bases, with 8 bases sitting between them. Germline-derived CDR1 and CDR2 are GTSNPN and SVGIG (reference sequence). This CDR3 is built from 14 residues.

The rearrangement links TRBV27 to TRBJ2-7; D is ambiguous. Germline V gives CDR1 MNHEY, CDR2 SMNVEV (reference sequence). This CDR3 is built from 10 residues. Deletions cut 6 bases from V and 2 bases from J, with 2 bases between. The CDR3 loop reads CASRAYEQYF. The CDR3 nucleotides are TGTGCCAGCAGAGCCTACGAGCAGTACTTC.

This clone was recorded many times. This sequence joins TRBV7-2 and TRBJ1-2; 8 bases agree with TRBD1. The V gene end was trimmed by 3 bases and the J gene end by 8 bases; junction bases not matched to a gene: 5. Germline V gene data show CDR1 as SGHTA and CDR2 as FQGNSA. The CDR3 consists of 13 residues. CDR3 in amino acids: CASSFNRGLGYTF. The CDR3 coding sequence is TGTGCCAGCAGCTTTAACAGGGGGTTAGGCTACACCTTC. The full variable domain, completed using reference TRBV7-2 and TRBJ1-2, is GAGVSQSPSNKVTEKGKDVELRCDPISGHTALYWYRQSLGQGLEFLIYFQGNSAPDKSGLPSDRFSAERTGGSVSTLTIQRTQQEDSAVYLCASSFNRGLGYTFGSGTRLTVV.

V gene TRBV30 combines with J gene TRBJ2-2; 7 bases match TRBD1. The CDR3 runs 15 residues. J gave up 6 bases and V 0 bases, and 7 bases lay outside the gene matches. The germline V gene has CDR1 GTSNPN and CDR2 SVGIG (reference sequence). The CDR3 loop reads CAWSVRGGRAGELFF. CDR3 coding DNA: TGTGCCTGGAGTGTTCGAGGGGGCAGGGCCGGGGAGCTGTTTTTT.

V and J are TRBV30 and TRBJ1-6, with 8 bases fitting TRBD1. Germline values: CDR1 GTSNPN, CDR2 SVGIG (reference sequence). V gave up 2 bases and J gave up 7 bases; unmatched junction bases: 7. The CDR3 has 15 amino acids. The CDR3: CAWSPRTGRNSPLHF. In DNA, the CDR3 is TGTGCCTGGAGTCCCCGGACAGGGAGGAATTCACCCCTCCACTTT.

The rearrangement links TRBV28 to TRBJ2-7; perhaps TRBD2 as D (5 bases). The germline CDR1 and CDR2 sequences are MDHEN and SYDVKM. V lost 4 bases and J lost 3, with 10 bases in between. This CDR3 comprises 13 residues. This CDR3 reads CASSSPGVYEQYF. In DNA form, the CDR3 reads TGTGCCAGCAGTTCTCCCGGGGTCTACGAGCAGTACTTC.

CDR3 bases: TGTGCCAGCAGCCCGGTGACATCTAACTATGGCTACACCTTC. Protein product: CASSPVTSNYGYTF. V gene TRBV9 combines with J gene TRBJ1-2; D gene ambiguous. CDR1 SGDLS and CDR2 YYNGEE come from the germline V gene. This CDR3 contains 14 residues. With 4 bases removed from V and 0 bases from J, the gap between germline ends came to 10 bases.

The chain is built from TRBV15 and TRBJ1-1, with TRBD1 as a possible D gene (5 bases). In germline, CDR1 is LNHNV, CDR2 YYDKDF (reference sequence). Trimming cost V 5 bases and J 4 bases, with 11 bases left between them. The CDR3 contains 13 residues. CDR3 coding DNA: TGTGCCACCAGCTCTAGCAGGGTCACTGAAGCTTTCTTT. Translating it yields CATSSSRVTEAFF.

The chain combines TRBV6-1 with TRBJ2-7; TRBD2 aligns across 8 bases. V shed 3 bases, J shed 12 bases, and the junction held 13 bases outside the gene matches. CDR1 is MNHNS, CDR2 SASEGT, per germline. CDR3 length: 14 residues. CDR3 in amino acids: CASSEGVREATLYF. DNA for the CDR3: TGTGCCAGCAGTGAGGGTGTGCGGGAGGCGACTCTGTACTTC.

This clone was recorded only once. The V call is TRBV7-9, the J call TRBJ2-7, with TRBD1 as a possible D gene (5 bases). The V gene's germline CDR1 is SEHNR and CDR2 FQNEAQ (reference sequence). Trimming cost V 4 bases and J 3 bases, with 16 bases left between them. The CDR3 loop spans 15 amino acids. The CDR3 spells CASSSTLGRDYEQYF. CDR3 DNA: TGTGCCAGCAGCTCGACCCTTGGCAGGGACTACGAGCAGTACTTC.

The CDR3 DNA is TGTGCCAGTAGCCTGGACGGAGGCTACGAGCAGTACTTC. It is translated as CASSLDGGYEQYF. The chain carries TRBV19 and TRBJ2-7; tentatively, D is TRBD2 (5 bases). CDR3 length: 13 amino acids. The ends were cut back, 6 bases at V and 3 bases at J, with 12 bases in the middle. The germline V gene has CDR1 LNHDA and CDR2 SQIVND (reference sequence).

The chain uses TRBV9 and TRBJ2-3; no definite D call. The germline V and J ends were trimmed by 0 bases and 6 bases, with 14 bases remaining between them. Germline V gene sequence: CDR1 SGDLS, CDR2 YYNGEE. The CDR3 length is 15 residues. CDR3: CASSVDGGVPDTQYF. The CDR3 DNA is TGTGCCAGCAGCGTAGACGGTGGAGTACCCGATACGCAGTATTTT.

The CDR3 loop reads CAWSPGTGVFGELFF. The DNA of the CDR3 is TGTGCCTGGAGTCCCGGGACAGGGGTTTTCGGGGAGCTGTTTTTT. This chain joins TRBV30 and TRBJ2-2, with TRBD1 matching 10 bases. J lost 7 bases, V lost 2 bases, and 7 bases had no gene match. The CDR3 runs 15 residues. CDR1 GTSNPN and CDR2 SVGIG come from the germline V gene (reference sequence).

This clone was picked up one time. V gene TRBV9 combines with J gene TRBJ1-2, with D unclear. CDR3 length equals 13 residues. V was clipped by 1 base and J by 6 bases, with 10 bases between them. Germline assignment: CDR1 SGDLS and CDR2 YYNGEE. DNA of the CDR3: TGTGCCAGCAGCGTACGGCAGGATCATGGCTACACCTTC. Translated, it gives CASSVRQDHGYTF.

This clone is a singleton in its sample. The chain uses TRBV29-1 and TRBJ1-1; D unclear. Germline values: CDR1 SQVTM, CDR2 ANQGSEA. The V end lost 4 bases, the J end lost 7 bases, and 7 bases lay between the germline ends. The CDR3 loop spans 10 amino acids. The CDR3 sequence is CSVARVEAFF. The CDR3 nucleotides are TGCAGCGTTGCGAGGGTTGAAGCTTTCTTT.

The rearrangement joins TRBV2 to TRBJ1-6, with D possibly matching TRBD1 (6 bases). The CDR3 consists of 16 residues. Per the germline V gene, CDR1 is SNHLY and CDR2 is FYNNEI. Between the trimmed V and J ends, which lost 1 base and 0 bases, there was a span of 7 bases. The chain's CDR3 is CASSEEGDSYNSPLHF. The CDR3 DNA reads as TGTGCCAGCAGTGAAGAGGGGGACTCCTATAATTCACCCCTCCACTTT.

The V call is TRBV19, the J call TRBJ1-5, with a weak D call TRBD1 (6 bases). The V end was cut by 7 bases, the J end by 1 base, with 11 bases between. Germline loops: CDR1 LNHDA, CDR2 SQIVND (reference sequence). The CDR3 runs 14 residues. The DNA of the CDR3 is TGTGCCAGTAAACGGACAGAGAGCAATCAGCCCCAGCATTTT. This codes for CASKRTESNQPQHF.

V usage is TRBV27 and J usage is TRBJ1-5; D not resolved. Germline CDR1 and CDR2: MNHEY and SMNVEV (reference sequence). V was clipped by 5 bases and J by 7 bases, with 12 bases between them. The CDR3 totals 13 residues. CDR3 protein: CASSLTQIQPQHF. CDR3 sequence (DNA): TGTGCCAGCAGTCTCACCCAGATCCAGCCCCAGCATTTT.

This clone was found a few times. The V call is TRBV30, the J call TRBJ2-7; a weak D match, TRBD2 (6 bases). V lost 7 bases and J lost 4, with 14 bases in between. This CDR3 region has 12 residues. Germline V CDR1 and CDR2: GTSNPN, SVGIG (reference sequence). The CDR3 here is CALVAGPYEQYF. The CDR3 DNA is TGTGCCTTGGTGGCGGGACCGTACGAGCAGTACTTC.

The rearrangement joins TRBV6-5 to TRBJ2-7, with TRBD1 matching over 8 bases. There are 15 residues in the CDR3. With V trimmed by 0 bases and J by 5 bases, 6 bases remained unmatched. Germline V gene data show CDR1 as MNHEY and CDR2 as SVGAGI. The CDR3 DNA reads as TGTGCCAGCAGTTACTCTCGCAGGGGGCTGAACGAGCAGTACTTC. It codes for CASSYSRRGLNEQYF.

This clone was counted only a few times. The chain carries TRBV30 and TRBJ1-5; 9 positions agree with TRBD1. CDR3 length: 14 residues. The V and J ends lost 0 bases and 7 bases, in that order; junction bases with no gene match: 4. Germline-derived CDR1 and CDR2 are GTSNPN and SVGIG (reference sequence). This CDR3 reads CAWSVGQGSQPQHF. The CDR3 coding sequence is TGTGCCTGGAGTGTAGGACAGGGGAGCCAGCCCCAGCATTTT.

The sample holds a few counts of this clone. The CDR3 sequence is CASSEDGDSSYEQYF. Written as DNA, the CDR3 is TGTGCCAGCAGTGAAGATGGTGACTCCTCCTACGAGCAGTACTTC. The V call is TRBV25-1, the J call TRBJ2-7; D gene ambiguous. This CDR3 is built from 15 residues. Trimming removed 2 bases from V and 0 bases from J, with 11 bases in between. Germline CDR1 is MGHDK and CDR2 is SYGVNS.

V and J are TRBV5-1 and TRBJ2-2; tentative D call: TRBD2 (6 bases). The CDR3 contains 14 residues. The V gene lost 3 bases and the J gene lost 5 bases, with 11 bases spanning the gap. Per the germline V gene, CDR1 is SGHRS and CDR2 is YFSETQ. The CDR3 is CASSSVRGTGELFF. CDR3 bases: TGCGCCAGCAGCTCCGTCCGGGGGACCGGGGAGCTGTTTTTT.

The V and J genes are TRBV25-1 and TRBJ1-2; D is perhaps TRBD1 (6 bases). The V gene lost 3 bases and the J gene lost 1 base, with 9 bases spanning the gap. CDR1 and CDR2 from the germline V gene are MGHDK and SYGVNS. This CDR3 region has 14 residues. CDR3 DNA sequence: TGTGCCAGCAGTGATGGAGGGGGTAACTATGGCTACACCTTC. Encoded protein: CASSDGGGNYGYTF.

The V gene is TRBV9, the J gene TRBJ2-3; the match to TRBD1 covers 9 bases. V lost 0 bases and J lost 0; bases outside the gene matches: 5. The germline V gene encodes CDR1 SGDLS and CDR2 YYNGEE. The CDR3 has 17 residues. CDR3 loop: CASSVEGTGSSTDTQYF. CDR3 nucleotide sequence: TGTGCCAGCAGCGTAGAGGGGACAGGGTCTAGCACAGATACGCAGTATTTT.

This clone has only a few counts. V is TRBV5-1 and J is TRBJ2-7; D ambiguous. This CDR3 is 12 amino acids long. V shed 1 base and J shed 3 bases, with 5 bases lying between them. Germline V gene lookup returns CDR1 SGHRS and CDR2 YFSETQ. CDR3: CASSLPGYEQYF. The CDR3 region has the DNA TGCGCCAGCAGCTTGCCGGGCTACGAGCAGTACTTC.

V usage is TRBV28 and J usage is TRBJ1-1, with TRBD1 matching over 7 bases. The CDR3 runs 14 residues. Germline V gives CDR1 MDHEN, CDR2 SYDVKM. With 6 bases clipped from V and 4 bases from J, the junction kept 8 bases outside the gene matches. The CDR3 DNA sequence: TGTGCCAGCAGGCAGGGGGTGCGAAGCACTGAAGCTTTCTTT. Protein product: CASRQGVRSTEAFF.

This chain links TRBV7-9 with TRBJ2-7, with 8 bases identical to TRBD2. CDR1 and CDR2 (germline): SEHNR, FQNEAQ (reference sequence). The CDR3 extends over 14 amino acids. V was pared by 7 bases and J by 4 bases, with 9 bases of the junction left unmatched. The CDR3 DNA sequence: TGTGCCAGCACCCACCCTGCTAGCGGGTACGAGCAGTACTTC. Protein: CASTHPASGYEQYF. The full variable domain, its missing parts supplied by reference TRBV7-9 and TRBJ2-7, is DTGVSQNPRHKITKRGQNVTFRCDPISEHNRLYWYRQTLGQGPEFLTYFQNEAQLEKSRLLSDRFSAERPKGSFSTLEIQRTEQGDSAMYLCASTHPASGYEQYFGPGTRLTVT.